Each of the 15 T cell receptor beta chains below was sequenced from the same sample in a study of patients and donors after allogeneic stem cell transplantation. One entry per CDR3 protein, called by TCRdb with MiXCR from the RT-PCR reads. The sample includes 800,000 to 1,000,000 distinct CDR3 sequences, 15% to 20% of them seen just once. The sample consisted of blood, either unsorted or a sorted T cell fraction (not recorded which). The source is a human donor who was either an allogeneic HSCT recipient or a stem cell or donor lymphocyte infusion donor (not recorded which). It is not recorded whose cells these are; they may come from a transplant donor.

The J gene is TRBJ2-2, the V gene TRBV7-9; 10 bases map to TRBD2. V dropped 4 bases and J dropped 3; count of bases not matched to a gene: 8. CDR3 length: 17 amino acids. CDR1 is SEHNR and CDR2 is FQNEAQ in the germline V gene (reference sequence). The CDR3: CASSSSAGTSDTGELFF. Written as DNA, the CDR3 is TGTGCCAGCAGCTCCTCCGCCGGGACTAGCGACACCGGGGAGCTGTTTTTT.

V gene TRBV7-3 combines with J gene TRBJ2-2; 12 nucleotides align to TRBD2. CDR1 and CDR2 (germline): SGHTA, FQGTGA. The V segment lost 2 bases and the J segment 11 bases; nucleotides outside the gene matches: 3. CDR3 length equals 14 residues. The CDR3 sequence: CASSLGLAGNELFF. CDR3 nucleotide sequence: TGTGCCAGCAGCTTAGGACTAGCGGGGAACGAGCTGTTTTTT.

The rearrangement joins TRBV12-3 or TRBV12-4 to TRBJ2-3; no definite D call. CDR3 length equals 15 residues. Trimming pared 2 bases from V and 0 bases from J, leaving 9 bases between. CDR3 amino acids: CASSLILPSTDTQYF. The CDR3 bases are TGTGCCAGCAGTTTAATTCTGCCGAGCACAGATACGCAGTATTTT.

The rearrangement links TRBV30 to TRBJ1-6; TRBD1 is a possible D gene (5 bases). The V gene lost 2 bases and the J gene lost 3 bases, with 8 bases spanning the gap. Germline loops: CDR1 GTSNPN, CDR2 SVGIG (reference sequence). The CDR3 is 14 residues long. The CDR3 reads CAWSKDNYNSPLHF. As DNA, the CDR3 is TGTGCCTGGAGTAAGGACAACTATAATTCACCCCTCCACTTT.

The chain has TRBV7-7 and TRBJ2-7; D may be TRBD1 (6 bases). Germline CDR1 reads SSHAT; CDR2 reads FNYEAQ (reference sequence). CDR3 length: 12 residues. Here the CDR3 reads CAAYGQTYEQYF. The CDR3 bases are TGTGCGGCGTACGGACAGACCTACGAGCAGTACTTC.

This clonotype showed up just a few times. The J gene is TRBJ2-2, the V gene TRBV5-1, with 9 nucleotides matching TRBD1. The ends lost 2 bases at V and 3 bases at J; junction bases unmatched: 5. From germline, CDR1 is SGHRS and CDR2 YFSETQ. The CDR3 covers 16 residues. This chain's CDR3 is CASSLKTGGHTGELFF. The CDR3 nucleotides read TGCGCCAGCAGCTTAAAGACAGGGGGGCACACCGGGGAGCTGTTTTTT.

This clonotype showed up just a few times. The J gene is TRBJ1-4, the V gene TRBV7-6; 9 positions match TRBD1. Trimming at V came to 3 bases and at J to 3 bases, leaving 2 bases not matched to a gene. Germline values: CDR1 SGHVS, CDR2 FNYEAQ. This CDR3 contains 15 residues. In nucleotides, the CDR3 is TGTGCCAGCAGCTTGGGACAGGGATCTAATGAAAAACTGTTTTTT. Its protein is CASSLGQGSNEKLFF. Filled out from reference TRBV7-6 and TRBJ1-4, the complete variable domain reads GAGVSQSPRYKVTKRGQDVALRCDPISGHVSLYWYRQALGQGPEFLTYFNYEAQQDKSGLPNDRFSAERPEGSISTLTIQRTEQRDSAMYRCASSLGQGSNEKLFFGSGTQLSVL.

The chain employs TRBV30 and TRBJ2-3; a possible D gene is TRBD2 (6 bases). Trimming took off 2 bases at V and 1 base at J, with 16 bases between the two ends. CDR1 and CDR2 from the germline V gene are GTSNPN and SVGIG (reference sequence). The CDR3 extends over 16 amino acids. The CDR3, as DNA: TGTGCCTGGAGTAATGCCCGGGCTAGCGGCACAGATACGCAGTATTTT. It is translated as CAWSNARASGTDTQYF.

This clonotype was recorded a few times. J is TRBJ2-3 and V is TRBV4-2; tentatively, D is TRBD2 (6 bases). CDR1 and CDR2 from the germline V gene are LGHNA and YNFKEQ. Deletions cut 0 bases from V and 4 bases from J, with 11 bases between. The CDR3 is 15 residues long. The CDR3 here is CASSQEEGRSDTQYF. The CDR3 coding sequence is TGTGCCAGCAGCCAAGAGGAGGGGCGCTCAGATACGCAGTATTTT.

The chain has TRBV5-6 and TRBJ2-1, with D uncertain. V lost 1 base and J lost 4, with 6 bases in between. The germline CDR1 and CDR2 sequences are SGHDT and YYEEEE. The CDR3 spans 13 residues. CDR3 in DNA: TGTGCCAGCAGCTTGCACCGATACAATGAGCAGTTCTTC. Protein product: CASSLHRYNEQFF.

This clonotype was seen ten or more times. The J gene is TRBJ1-1, the V gene TRBV4-1; the D gene is possibly TRBD1 (6 bases). This CDR3 has 18 amino acids. CDR1 and CDR2 (germline): MGHRA, YSYEKL. V was clipped by 0 bases and J by 0 bases, with 17 bases between them. The CDR3 reads CASSQDRADRLMNTEAFF. In DNA form, the CDR3 reads TGCGCCAGCAGCCAAGATAGGGCCGACAGGCTCATGAACACTGAAGCTTTCTTT.

This clonotype has ten or more counts. V usage is TRBV9 and J usage is TRBJ2-2; D uncertain. Between the trimmed V and J ends, which lost 3 bases and 3 bases, there was a span of 15 bases. This CDR3 is 16 amino acids long. In germline, CDR1 is SGDLS, CDR2 YYNGEE. CDR3 sequence: CASSGTGGPHTGELFF. Written as DNA, the CDR3 is TGTGCCAGCAGCGGGACCGGTGGGCCCCACACCGGGGAGCTGTTTTTT.

This clonotype was recorded at least ten times. The V and J genes are TRBV11-2 and TRBJ1-6, with D perhaps TRBD1 (6 bases). The V gene's germline CDR1 is SGHAT and CDR2 FQNNGV. The CDR3 contains 14 residues. V lost 3 bases, J lost 7 bases, and 10 bases lay in between. The CDR3 here is CASSFKGGNSPLHF. CDR3 bases: TGTGCCAGCAGCTTTAAGGGGGGCAATTCACCCCTCCACTTT.

Ten or more counts support this clonotype. This chain uses TRBV18 with TRBJ2-3; 7 bases match TRBD2. Germline CDR1 reads KGHSH; CDR2 reads LQKENI. The J segment lost 6 bases and the V segment lost 8 bases, leaving 5 bases of the junction unmatched. The CDR3 extends over 12 amino acids. CDR3: CASSPREDTQYF. The CDR3 DNA reads as TGTGCCAGCAGCCCGCGGGAGGATACGCAGTATTTT.

The CDR3 DNA reads as TGTGCCAGCTCACCAATACAGGGGGACACTGAAGCTTTCTTT. The encoded protein is CASSPIQGDTEAFF. This rearrangement joins TRBV18 to TRBJ1-1; 8 nucleotides match TRBD1. Germline CDR1 KGHSH, CDR2 LQKENI. J was trimmed by 3 bases and V by 2 bases; bases with no gene match: 2. CDR3 size: 14 residues.